Shown below are 9 T cell receptor beta chains from a single sample sequenced in a study of T-cell memory formation after mild COVID-19. TCRdb used MiXCR to reprocess the 5' RACE reads, holding one entry per CDR3 protein. Of hundreds of thousands of distinct CDR3 sequences detected, roughly 13% appear once; the ten largest clones hold 22%. The sequencing sample was made of PBMCs or a T cell subset sorted from them (not recorded which). These receptors came from a man younger than 30 who had mild COVID-19 (a few samples of this study predate the infection). Cell type and time point are not known.

V gene TRBV7-8 combines with J gene TRBJ2-5; 10 bases are a match to TRBD1. The V gene's germline CDR1 is SGHVS and CDR2 FQNEAQ. V lost 5 bases and J lost 5; bases outside the gene matches: 5. The CDR3 contains 14 residues. CDR3 coding DNA: TGTGCCAGCAGCCCGGGACAGGGGAATGAGACCCAGTACTTC. It encodes CASSPGQGNETQYF.

This clonotype was picked up a small number of times. The rearrangement joins TRBV6-2 or TRBV6-3 to TRBJ1-1; D remains ambiguous. The V end lost 2 bases, the J end lost 4 bases, and 8 bases lay between the germline ends. The CDR3 spans 13 residues. Germline V gene data show CDR1 as MNHEY and CDR2 as SVGEGT. The CDR3 nucleotides read TGTGCCAGCAGTTACGTCCTGAGCACTGAAGCTTTCTTT. It encodes CASSYVLSTEAFF.

The chain recombines TRBV5-1 with TRBJ2-3; D may be TRBD1 (5 bases). V gave up 0 bases and J gave up 3 bases, with 8 bases separating them. Germline V gene sequence: CDR1 SGHRS, CDR2 YFSETQ. The CDR3 loop spans 14 amino acids. CDR3 sequence (DNA): TGCGCCAGCAGCTTGGTCCAGGGAACAGATACGCAGTATTTT. Its protein is CASSLVQGTDTQYF.

CDR3 in DNA: TGCAGCGTTGGAGGGACTTTCTTT. Its protein is CSVGGTFF. The chain couples TRBV29-1 to TRBJ1-1; D call uncertain. Germline assignment: CDR1 SQVTM and CDR2 ANQGSEA. V shed 4 bases and J shed 12 bases, with 6 bases lying between them. CDR3 length: 8 amino acids.

This clonotype has at least ten counts. The chain employs TRBV20-1 and TRBJ2-1; D gene ambiguous. The germline V gene has CDR1 DFQATT and CDR2 SNEGSKA (reference sequence). V lost 3 bases and J 7 bases, leaving 4 bases between the germline ends. This CDR3 spans 10 amino acids. In DNA, the CDR3 is TGCAGTGCTAGGAAGAATGAGCAGTTCTTC. Translated, it gives CSARKNEQFF.

The gene calls are TRBV20-1 and TRBJ2-1; 8 nucleotides match TRBD2. V was clipped by 1 base and J by 8 bases; unmatched bases: 4. Germline V gene data show CDR1 as DFQATT and CDR2 as SNEGSKA (reference sequence). The CDR3 is made up of 13 amino acids. CDR3 DNA sequence: TGCAGTGCTAGAGGCGGGGGGTTCGATGAGCAGTTCTTC. Amino acids: CSARGGGFDEQFF.

The V gene is TRBV29-1, the J gene TRBJ2-5, with D maybe TRBD1 (5 bases). V was cut by 4 bases and J by 5 bases, with 14 bases left in between. Germline V gene lookup returns CDR1 SQVTM and CDR2 ANQGSEA. The CDR3 extends over 13 amino acids. CDR3 in amino acids: CSVAQGAVETQYF. The CDR3 DNA reads as TGCAGCGTTGCTCAAGGGGCAGTTGAGACCCAGTACTTC.

The CDR3 DNA reads TGTGCCATCAGTGATCCGAAAGGGGGATCTGGCTACACCTTC. Its protein is CAISDPKGGSGYTF. This rearrangement joins TRBV10-3 to TRBJ1-2, with TRBD1 as a possible D gene (6 bases). V dropped 3 bases and J dropped 7 bases, with 15 bases sitting between them. Germline lookup yields CDR1 ENHRY and CDR2 SYGVKD. The CDR3 is 14 amino acids.

The chain links TRBV2 to TRBJ2-7; a possible D gene is TRBD2 (5 bases). The CDR3 extends over 11 amino acids. The V gene's germline CDR1 is SNHLY and CDR2 FYNNEI. Trimming removed 5 bases from V and 9 bases from J, with 11 bases in between. CDR3 bases: TGTGCCAGCAGTCGGGGATTTTGGCAGTACGTC. Amino acid sequence: CASSRGFWQYV.